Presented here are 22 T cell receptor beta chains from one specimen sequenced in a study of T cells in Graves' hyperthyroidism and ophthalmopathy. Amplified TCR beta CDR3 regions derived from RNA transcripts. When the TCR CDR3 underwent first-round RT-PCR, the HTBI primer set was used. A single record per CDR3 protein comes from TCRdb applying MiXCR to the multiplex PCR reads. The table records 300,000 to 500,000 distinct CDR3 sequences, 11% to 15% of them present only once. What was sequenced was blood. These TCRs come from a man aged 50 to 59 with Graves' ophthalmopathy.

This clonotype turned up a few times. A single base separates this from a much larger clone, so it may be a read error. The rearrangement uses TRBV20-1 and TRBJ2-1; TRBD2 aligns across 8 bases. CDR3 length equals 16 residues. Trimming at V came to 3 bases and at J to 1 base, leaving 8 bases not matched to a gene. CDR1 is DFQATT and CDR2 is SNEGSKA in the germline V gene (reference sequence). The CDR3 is CSASRTSRRSYNEQFF. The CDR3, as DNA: TGCAGTGCTAGCCGGACTAGCAGGAGGTCCTACAATGAGCAGTTCTTC.

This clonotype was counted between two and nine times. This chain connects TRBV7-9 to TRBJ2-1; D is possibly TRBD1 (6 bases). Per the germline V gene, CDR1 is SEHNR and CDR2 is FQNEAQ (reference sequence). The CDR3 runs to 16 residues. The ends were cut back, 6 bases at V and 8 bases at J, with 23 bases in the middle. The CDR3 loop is CASRASGAWTVYEQFF. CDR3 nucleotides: TGTGCCAGCAGAGCGTCAGGGGCATGGACTGTTTATGAGCAGTTCTTC. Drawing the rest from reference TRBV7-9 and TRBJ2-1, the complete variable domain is DTGVSQNPRHKITKRGQNVTFRCDPISEHNRLYWYRQTLGQGPEFLTYFQNEAQLEKSRLLSDRFSAERPKGSFSTLEIQRTEQGDSAMYLCASRASGAWTVYEQFFGPGTRLTVL.

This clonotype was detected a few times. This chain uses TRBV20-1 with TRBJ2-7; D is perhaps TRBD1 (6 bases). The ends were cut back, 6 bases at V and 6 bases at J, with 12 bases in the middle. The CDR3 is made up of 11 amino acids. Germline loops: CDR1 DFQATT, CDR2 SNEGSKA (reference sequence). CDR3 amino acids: CSAPKGGEQYF. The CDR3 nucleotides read TGCAGTGCCCCAAAAGGGGGCGAGCAGTACTTC.

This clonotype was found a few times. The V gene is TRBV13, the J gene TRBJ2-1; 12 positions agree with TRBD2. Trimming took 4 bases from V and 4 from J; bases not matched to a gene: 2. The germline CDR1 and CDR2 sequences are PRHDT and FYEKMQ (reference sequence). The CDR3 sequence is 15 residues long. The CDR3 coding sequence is TGTGCCAGCAGCTACGGGACTAGCGGGTACAATGAGCAGTTCTTC. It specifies CASSYGTSGYNEQFF.

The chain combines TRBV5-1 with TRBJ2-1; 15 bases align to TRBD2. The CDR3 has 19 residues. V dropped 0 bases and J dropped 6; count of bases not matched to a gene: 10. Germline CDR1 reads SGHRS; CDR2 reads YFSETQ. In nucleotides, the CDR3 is TGCGCCAGCAGCTTGGGGACTAGCGGGAGGGTCGACTTGGGCAATGAGCAGTTCTTC. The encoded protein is CASSLGTSGRVDLGNEQFF.

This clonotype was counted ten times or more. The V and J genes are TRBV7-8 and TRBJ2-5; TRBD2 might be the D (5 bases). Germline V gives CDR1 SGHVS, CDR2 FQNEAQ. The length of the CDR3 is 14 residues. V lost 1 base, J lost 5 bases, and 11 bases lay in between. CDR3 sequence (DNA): TGTGCCAGCAGCTTAGATCTAGCTTTCGAGACCCAGTACTTC. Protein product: CASSLDLAFETQYF. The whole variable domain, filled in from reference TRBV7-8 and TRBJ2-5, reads GAGVSQSPRYKVAKRGQDVALRCDPISGHVSLFWYQQALGQGPEFLTYFQNEAQLDKSGLPSDRFFAERPEGSVSTLKIQRTQQEDSAVYLCASSLDLAFETQYFGPGTRLLVL.

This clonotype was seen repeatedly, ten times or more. DNA of the CDR3: TGTGCCAGCAAAGGACTAGCGGGAGATGATTACGAGCAGTACTTC. It yields the protein CASKGLAGDDYEQYF. The chain carries TRBV6-1 and TRBJ2-7; 13 nucleotides line up with TRBD2. The CDR3 covers 15 residues. V shed 7 bases and J 4 bases; nucleotides not matched to a gene: 7. Germline-derived CDR1 and CDR2 are MNHNS and SASEGT.

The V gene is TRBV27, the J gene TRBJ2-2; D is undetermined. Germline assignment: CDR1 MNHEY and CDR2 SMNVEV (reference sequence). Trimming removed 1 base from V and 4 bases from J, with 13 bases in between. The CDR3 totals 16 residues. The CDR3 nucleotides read TGTGCCAGCAGTTTATATCCTGTTGGGGTCACCGGGGAGCTGTTTTTT. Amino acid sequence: CASSLYPVGVTGELFF.

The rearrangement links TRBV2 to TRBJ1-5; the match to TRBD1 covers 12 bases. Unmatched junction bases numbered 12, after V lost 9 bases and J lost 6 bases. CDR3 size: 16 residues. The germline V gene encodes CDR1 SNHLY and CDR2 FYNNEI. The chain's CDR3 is CASSIGTGGAVQPQHF. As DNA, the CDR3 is TGTGCCAGTAGTATCGGGACAGGGGGCGCGGTTCAGCCCCAGCATTTT.

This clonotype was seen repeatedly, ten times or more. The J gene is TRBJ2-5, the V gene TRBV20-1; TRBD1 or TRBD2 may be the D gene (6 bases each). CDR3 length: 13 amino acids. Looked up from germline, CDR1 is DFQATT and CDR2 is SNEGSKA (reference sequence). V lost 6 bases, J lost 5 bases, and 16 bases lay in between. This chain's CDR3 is CSAHGGPQETQYF. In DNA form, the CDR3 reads TGCAGTGCCCACGGGGGCCCTCAGGAGACCCAGTACTTC.

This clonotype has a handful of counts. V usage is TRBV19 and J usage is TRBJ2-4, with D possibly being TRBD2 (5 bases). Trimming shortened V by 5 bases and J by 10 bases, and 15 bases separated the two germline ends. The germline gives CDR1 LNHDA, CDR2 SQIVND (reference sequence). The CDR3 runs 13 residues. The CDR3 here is CASSETGVYIQYF. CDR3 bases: TGTGCCAGTAGTGAAACCGGGGTCTATATTCAGTACTTC.

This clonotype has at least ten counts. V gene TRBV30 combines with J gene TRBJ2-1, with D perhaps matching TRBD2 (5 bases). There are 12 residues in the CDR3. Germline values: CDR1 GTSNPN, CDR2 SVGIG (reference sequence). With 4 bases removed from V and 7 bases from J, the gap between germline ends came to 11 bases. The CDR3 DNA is TGTGCCTGGATGAGGGTAGGAAATGAGCAGTTCTTC. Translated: CAWMRVGNEQFF. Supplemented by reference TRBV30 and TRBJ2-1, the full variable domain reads SQTIHQWPATLVQPVGSPLSLECTVEGTSNPNLYWYRQAAGRGLQLLFYSVGIGQISSEVPQNLSASRPQDRQFILSSKKLLLSDSGFYLCAWMRVGNEQFFGPGTRLTVL.

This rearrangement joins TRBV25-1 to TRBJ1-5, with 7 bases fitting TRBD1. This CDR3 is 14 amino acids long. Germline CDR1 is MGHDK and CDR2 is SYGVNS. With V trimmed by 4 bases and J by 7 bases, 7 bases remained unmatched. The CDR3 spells CASSGQGLGQPQHF. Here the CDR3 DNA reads TGTGCCAGCAGTGGACAGGGCCTGGGGCAGCCCCAGCATTTT.

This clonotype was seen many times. For the CDR3, the DNA is TGTGCCAGCAGCCAACCGGGACAGGTGAACGAGCAGTACTTC. This translates into CASSQPGQVNEQYF. The chain links TRBV3-1 to TRBJ2-7; 8 bases map to TRBD1. V lost 2 bases, J lost 5 bases, and 5 bases stayed unmatched. The CDR3 has 14 amino acids. CDR1 and CDR2 from the germline V gene are LGHDT and YNNKEL (reference sequence).

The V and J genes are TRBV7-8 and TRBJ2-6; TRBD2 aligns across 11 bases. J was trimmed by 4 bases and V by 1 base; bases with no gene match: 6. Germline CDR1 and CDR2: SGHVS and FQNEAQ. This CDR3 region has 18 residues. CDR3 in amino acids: CASSLGLAGGSGANVLTF. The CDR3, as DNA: TGTGCCAGCAGCTTAGGGCTAGCGGGAGGATCGGGGGCCAACGTCCTGACTTTC.

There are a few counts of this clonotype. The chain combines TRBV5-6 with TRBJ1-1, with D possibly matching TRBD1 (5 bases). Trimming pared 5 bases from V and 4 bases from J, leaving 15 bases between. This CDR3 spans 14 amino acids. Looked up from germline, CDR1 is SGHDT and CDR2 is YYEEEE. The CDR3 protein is CASSFQGWSTEAFF. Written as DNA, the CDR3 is TGTGCCAGCAGTTTCCAGGGCTGGTCCACTGAAGCTTTCTTT.

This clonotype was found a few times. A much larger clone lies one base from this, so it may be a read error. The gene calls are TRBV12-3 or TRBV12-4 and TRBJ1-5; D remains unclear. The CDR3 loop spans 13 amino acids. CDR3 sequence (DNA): TGTGCCGGCAGTTTGAGTAGCAATCAGCCCCAGCATTTT. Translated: CAGSLSSNQPQHF.

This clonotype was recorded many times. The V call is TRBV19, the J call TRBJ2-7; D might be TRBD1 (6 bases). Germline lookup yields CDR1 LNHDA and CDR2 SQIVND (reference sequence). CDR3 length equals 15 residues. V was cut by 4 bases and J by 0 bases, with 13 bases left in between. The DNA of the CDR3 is TGTGCCAGTAGTACCGAACAGGGAGCCTCCTACGAGCAGTACTTC. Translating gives CASSTEQGASYEQYF.

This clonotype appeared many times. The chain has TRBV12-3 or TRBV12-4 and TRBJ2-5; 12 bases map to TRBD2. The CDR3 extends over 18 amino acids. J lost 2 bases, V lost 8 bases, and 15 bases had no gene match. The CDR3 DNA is TGTGCCAGCCAGATGGCGCTAGCGGGAGGGCCGCGGCAAGAGACCCAGTACTTC. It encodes CASQMALAGGPRQETQYF.

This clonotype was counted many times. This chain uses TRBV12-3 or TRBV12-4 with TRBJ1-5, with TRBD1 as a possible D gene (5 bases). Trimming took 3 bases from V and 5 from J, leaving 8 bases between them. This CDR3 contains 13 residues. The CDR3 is CASSLSGDQPQHF. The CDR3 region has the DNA TGTGCCAGCAGTTTGTCGGGGGATCAGCCCCAGCATTTT.

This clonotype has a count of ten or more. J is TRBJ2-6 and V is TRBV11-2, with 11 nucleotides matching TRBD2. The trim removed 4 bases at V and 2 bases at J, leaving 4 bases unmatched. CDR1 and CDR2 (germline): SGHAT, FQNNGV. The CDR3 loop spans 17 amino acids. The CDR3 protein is CASSSTSGSTGANVLTF. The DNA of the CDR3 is TGTGCCAGCAGCTCAACTAGCGGGAGTACTGGGGCCAACGTCCTGACTTTC.

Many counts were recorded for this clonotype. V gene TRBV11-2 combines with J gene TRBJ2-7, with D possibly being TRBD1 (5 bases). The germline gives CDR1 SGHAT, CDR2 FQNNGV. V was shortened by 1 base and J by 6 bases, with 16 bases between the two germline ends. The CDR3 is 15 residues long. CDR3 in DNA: TGTGCCAGCAGCTTAGTAGGGCCGGCAGGGCCCGAGCAGTACTTC. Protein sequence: CASSLVGPAGPEQYF.